This T cell receptor (beta chain) is from a study of blood T cells in healthy people across ages. The individuals who served as donors were healthy Caucasians living in Russia, aged roughly 6 to 95. The table lists this clonotype with a few counts. Next came a second PCR, run for 7 to 11 cycles, which used a sample-barcoded 5' primer along with a J-beta primer mix. Via MiXCR, TCRdb re-called the 5' RACE reads, giving one row per CDR3 protein. The sample has about 620,000 distinct CDR3 sequences; around a fifth are singletons. The CDR3 contains 13 residues. Germline trimming cut 6 bases from V and 0 bases from J; bases unmatched to any gene: 4. The germline V gene has CDR1 DFQATT and CDR2 SNEGSKA (reference sequence).

The receptor was isolated from a man in his 70s in good health. The rearrangement joins TRBV20-1 to TRBJ1-2, with 7 bases that match TRBD1. The sample was blood. For the CDR3, the DNA is TGCAGTGCCTGGGACAGAACTAACTATGGCTACACCTTC. This encodes CSAWDRTNYGYTF.